These 8 T cell receptor beta chains came from one sample sequenced in a study of Tregs in tolerant kidney transplant recipients. TCRdb's table, derived via immunoSEQ multiplex PCR, lists solely in-frame clones and lacks some. The sample has around 78,000 clones, approximately 89% seen once. Sequences were derived from Tregs from blood, sampled before the transplant. All receptors come from a human donor who received a combined kidney and bone marrow transplant.

The chain links TRBV2 to TRBJ2-1; 7 bases line up with TRBD2. Per the germline V gene, CDR1 is SNHLY and CDR2 is FYNNEI. V lost 2 bases, J lost 1 base, and 8 bases stayed unmatched. The CDR3 is made up of 17 amino acids. CDR3 coding DNA: TGTGCCAGCAGTGAACACCTCTCAGCGGGATCCTACAATGAGCAGTTCTTC. Its translation is CASSEHLSAGSYNEQFF.

This clone was counted only a few times. This chain connects TRBV5-1 to TRBJ1-4, with 11 bases that match TRBD1. V lost 4 bases and J lost 3; bases outside the gene matches: 8. The V gene's germline CDR1 is SGHRS and CDR2 YFSETQ. The CDR3 consists of 17 residues. CDR3 nucleotides: TGCGCCAGCAGCGCAGGACAGGGGGCTTATTCTAATGAAAAACTGTTTTTT. This gives the protein CASSAGQGAYSNEKLFF. The complete variable domain, with remaining parts taken from reference TRBV5-1 and TRBJ1-4, reads KAGVTQTPRYLIKTRGQQVTLSCSPISGHRSVSWYQQTPGQGLQFLFEYFSETQRNKGNFPGRFSGRQFSNSRSEMNVSTLELGDSALYLCASSAGQGAYSNEKLFFGSGTQLSVL.

The chain combines TRBV18 with TRBJ2-7, with 11 bases fitting TRBD2. This CDR3 is built from 15 residues. With V trimmed by 3 bases and J by 5 bases, 6 bases remained unmatched. The germline gives CDR1 KGHSH, CDR2 LQKENI. The CDR3 DNA reads TGTGCCAGCTCACCTACTAGCGGGAGTATCAACGAGCAGTACTTC. Translated: CASSPTSGSINEQYF.

The chain joins TRBV7-2 to TRBJ2-3; possibly TRBD1 for D (5 bases). Trimming took off 5 bases at V and 0 bases at J, with 12 bases between the two ends. CDR1 is SGHTA, CDR2 FQGNSA, per germline. The CDR3 sequence is 15 residues long. The CDR3: CASSPTRQSTDTQYF. The CDR3 nucleotides are TGTGCCAGCAGCCCCACGCGACAGAGCACAGATACGCAGTATTTT.

This rearrangement joins TRBV5-1 to TRBJ2-7, with D perhaps matching TRBD1 (6 bases). Germline-derived CDR1 and CDR2 are SGHRS and YFSETQ. V dropped 0 bases and J dropped 6 bases, with 13 bases sitting between them. The CDR3 is 14 amino acids. This CDR3 reads CASSLARQGLEQYF. Here the CDR3 DNA reads TGCGCCAGCAGCTTGGCAAGGCAGGGGCTCGAGCAGTACTTC.

CDR3: CASSPRSLPETQYF. As DNA, the CDR3 is TGTGCCAGCTCACCTAGATCTCTCCCAGAGACCCAGTACTTC. The chain links TRBV18 to TRBJ2-5; D is ambiguous. The CDR3 covers 14 residues. Trimming shortened V by 3 bases and J by 4 bases, and 12 bases separated the two germline ends. The germline V gene has CDR1 KGHSH and CDR2 LQKENI.

This chain connects TRBV23-1 to TRBJ2-6; tentatively, D is TRBD1 or TRBD2 (6 bases each). TRBV23-1 is classed as an ORF, of uncertain function. CDR3 length equals 20 residues. V gave up 2 bases and J gave up 0 bases, with 20 bases separating them. The CDR3 sequence: CASSQRLMGGQDSGANVLTF. CDR3 DNA: TGCGCCAGCAGTCAAAGGCTCATGGGGGGCCAAGACTCTGGGGCCAACGTCCTGACTTTC.

J is TRBJ2-3 and V is TRBV7-3; D call uncertain. Germline loops: CDR1 SGHTA, CDR2 FQGTGA. V was clipped by 2 bases and J by 1 base, with 7 bases between them. This CDR3 spans 14 amino acids. In nucleotides, the CDR3 is TGTGCCAGCAGCTTAGGGGTTGGCACAGATACGCAGTATTTT. The encoded protein is CASSLGVGTDTQYF.